The 2 T cell receptor beta chains below all came from one sample that was sequenced in a study of shared clonotypes between healthy human individuals. The data were produced by immunoSEQ multiplex PCR, yet TCRdb's version contains in-frame clones alone and is incomplete. This table holds about 690,000 clones, around 91% found once. Input material: memory CD8+ T cells from PBMCs. Subset meaning: CD45RO+ cells pooled with CCR7-negative TemRA cells. These TCRs come from a man younger than 30 in good health. Some clones in this sample may be carry-over from other donors' samples.

The V and J genes are TRBV27 and TRBJ2-2; TRBD1 matches at 7 bases. Germline lookup yields CDR1 MNHEY and CDR2 SMNVEV (reference sequence). V was clipped by 4 bases and J by 2 bases; unmatched bases: 10. This CDR3 spans 17 amino acids. The CDR3 DNA follows: TGTGCCAGCAGTTCCCGACAGGGATTAGTTAACACCGGGGAGCTGTTTTTT. Translated, it gives CASSSRQGLVNTGELFF.

The genes are TRBV15 and TRBJ1-5; D is undetermined. V was cut by 8 bases and J by 2 bases, with 16 bases left in between. The CDR3 covers 15 residues. CDR1 is LNHNV and CDR2 is YYDKDF in the germline V gene (reference sequence). This chain's CDR3 is CATGPLRGGNQPQHF. CDR3 DNA sequence: TGTGCCACCGGGCCTCTCCGAGGAGGCAATCAGCCCCAGCATTTT.